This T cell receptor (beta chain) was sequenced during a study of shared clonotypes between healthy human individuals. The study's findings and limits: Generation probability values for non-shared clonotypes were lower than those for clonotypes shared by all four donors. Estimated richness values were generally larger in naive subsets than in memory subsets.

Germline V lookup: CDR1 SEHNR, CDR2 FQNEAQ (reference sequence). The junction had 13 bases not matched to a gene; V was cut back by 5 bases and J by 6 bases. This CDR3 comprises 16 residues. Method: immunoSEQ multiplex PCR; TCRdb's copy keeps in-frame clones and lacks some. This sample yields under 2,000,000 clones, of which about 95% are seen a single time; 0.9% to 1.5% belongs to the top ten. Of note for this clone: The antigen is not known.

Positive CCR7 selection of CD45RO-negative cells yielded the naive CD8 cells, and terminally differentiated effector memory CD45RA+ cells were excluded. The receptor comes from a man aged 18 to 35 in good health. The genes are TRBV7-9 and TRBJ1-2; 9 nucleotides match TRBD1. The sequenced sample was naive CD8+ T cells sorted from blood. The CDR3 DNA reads TGTGCCAGCAGCCCACCGCCGGGACAGGGAGGAGATGGCTACACCTTC. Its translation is CASSPPPGQGGDGYTF.